What follows describes a single T cell receptor (beta chain). Time point meaning: baseline pretreatment blood. Noted treatment: 15 Gy SBRT to primary tumor, nephrectomy 4 weeks later. The CDR3 spans 13 residues. V was pared by 1 base and J by 1 base, with 4 bases between. The germline V gene has CDR1 SEHNR and CDR2 FQNEAQ (reference sequence). Generated by immunoSEQ multiplex PCR, the TCRdb table keeps only in-frame clones and is missing some. The sample consists of approximately 120,000 clones, around 83% of them appearing once. This entry comes from a study of radiation and T cells in renal cell carcinoma.

The chain combines TRBV7-9 with TRBJ1-1; unclear D gene. This clonotype was obtained from a woman aged 60-70 years with renal cell carcinoma. This sample comprised blood, obtained from a patient whose treatment included radiotherapy and nephrectomy. The CDR3 loop is CASSLDPNTEAFF. The CDR3, as DNA: TGTGCCAGCAGCTTAGACCCGAACACTGAAGCTTTCTTT.